These T cell receptor beta chains were read from a single sample in a study of blood T cell repertoires in COVID-19. This table comes from immunoSEQ multiplex PCR, and its TCRdb copy is limited to in-frame clones, with some not included. Here the sample spans 350,000 to 450,000 clones, 85% being singletons. The sample was peripheral blood. These receptors originate from a woman under 30 with acute or convalescent COVID-19. The CDR3 runs from the conserved cysteine through the conserved F or W. The D gene is left open where the match is weak. A clone size is listed for some rows: how often the clone was seen (once, few, many), or a class if it is expanded.

>-|TRBJ1-1|TRBV6-1|-
TGTGCCAGCAGTGAACAGCCGGGGAGGTTCACTGAAGCTTTCTTT
CASSEQPGRFTEAFF
>-|TRBJ1-1|TRBV2|-
TGTGCCAGCAGTGAGGGGGGTTACACTGAAGCTTTCTTT
CASSEGGYTEAFF
>-|TRBJ2-2|TRBV29-1|TRBD2
TGCAGCGTTGCCGGGACTAGCGGGACAATAGCGAACACCGGGGAGCTGTTTTTT
CSVAGTSGTIANTGELFF
>-|TRBJ2-3|TRBV7-2|TRBD2
TGTGCCAGCAGCACCCGGGGAGGGCCAGATACGCAGTATTTT
CASSTRGGPDTQYF
>once|TRBJ1-1|TRBV7-2|-
TGTGCCAGCAGCCAAATCCTACAGCTCCCGGACACTGAAGCTTTCTTT
CASSQILQLPDTEAFF
>-|TRBJ1-6|TRBV27|TRBD1
TGTGCCAGCAGTCAAAGACAGGGGGCGTATTCACCCCTCCACTTT
CASSQRQGAYSPLHF
>-|TRBJ1-6|TRBV14|TRBD1
TGTGCCAGCAGCCAAGGTCAGGGGGCAAATTCACCCCTCCACTTT
CASSQGQGANSPLHF
>-|TRBJ2-5|TRBV10-1|TRBD1
TGCGCCAGCAGTGGTGACAGGGAGTACGAGACCCAGTACTTC
CASSGDREYETQYF
>-|TRBJ1-4|TRBV2|TRBD1
TGTGCCAGCAGCGCTAACAGGGGAGGTAGTGAAAAACTGTTTTTT
CASSANRGGSEKLFF
>once|TRBJ2-7|TRBV10-3|-
TGTGCCATCAGTGAGTCCTTGAGGCCCTGGACTCGGGATCTAAACGAGCAGTACTTC
CAISESLRPWTRDLNEQYF
>-|TRBJ2-7|TRBV7-9|-
TGTGCCAGCGGAAGGACAGATTTTTACGAGCAGTACTTC
CASGRTDFYEQYF
>-|TRBJ2-7|TRBV9|TRBD2
TGTGCCAGCAGCGGGACTAGCGGGGGTTACGAGCAGTACTTC
CASSGTSGGYEQYF
>once|TRBJ1-5|TRBV20-1|-
TGCAGTGCTAGTGACCTGCAGGGGAACAATCAGCCCCAGCATTTT
CSASDLQGNNQPQHF
>few|TRBJ1-3|TRBV28|-
TGTGCCAGCAGTGTGGTGGGACACGCTGACTCTGGAAACACCATATATTTT
CASSVVGHADSGNTIYF
>few|TRBJ1-2|TRBV3-1/TRBV3-2|-
TGTGCCAGCAGCCAGTGGCAGGGGATAGGCTACACCTTC
CASSQWQGIGYTF
>-|TRBJ1-2|TRBV21-1|-
TGTGCCAGCAGCAGAATAGGGGTTTACTATGGCTACACCTTC
CASSRIGVYYGYTF
>few|TRBJ2-1|TRBV6-6|TRBD1
TGTGCCAGCAGTTACTCGACAGGGGGCACGAATGAGCAGTTCTTC
CASSYSTGGTNEQFF